This note documents a single TCR beta chain sequence. This clone was seen at least ten times. There is no known antigen for this receptor. The sample holds no much larger clone one base away, and base qualities are not on file. Related bone marrow donors provided peripheral blood samples on the day of marrow donation. Peripheral blood and bone marrow mononuclear cells were isolated by Ficoll-Hypaque density centrifugation and were cryopreserved. Genomic DNA was used for TRB sequencing, which was performed with the immunoSEQ assay at survey resolution or with the hsTCRB kit. As for the original processing: The immunoSEQ software handled the initial read processing, while the LymphoSeq R package was used for the repertoire analyses. For each TRB dataset, clonality was calculated as 1 minus normalized Shannon entropy, and the Gini coefficient was computed as well. Phenotypes of unsorted samples were inferred by mapping TRB sequences from sorted subsets of the recipient or donor onto the same recipient's unsorted samples. TCRdb carries this immuneACCESS record with in-frame sequences only. Its versions omit some clonotypes, under half of them owing to an unresolved V gene in the studies checked, with the rest unexplained. Clone size and the V and J calls come from that table; the DNA yielded D and trimming. The data for this sample show some 37,000 clones, each detected more than once. The top ten clonotypes cover about 1.2% of the sample.

Based on the germline V gene, the CDR1 and CDR2 sequences are SGHRS and YFSETQ. The CDR3 goes from the cysteine to the phenylalanine over 17 residues. The DNA shown is the 51-base CDR3, in frame from base 1. After removal of 0 bases from V and 7 bases from J, the junction retains 11 bases not matched to a gene. The data derive from a study of T cells after posttransplantation cyclophosphamide (dated by TCRdb to 2016 to 2017). As for the study more broadly: T cell repertoire reconstitution was tracked by TRB sequencing after myeloablative bone marrow transplantation in which posttransplantation cyclophosphamide was used as GVHD prophylaxis. Antigen receptor sequencing covered samples from some 35 PTCy-treated patients and 16 of their related bone marrow donors. Because TRA and TRB clonality correlated tightly in under 10 samples, later TCR analyses were limited to TRB. Blood from all 30 or so PTCy patients with 1-year posttransplant specimens was subjected to TRB sequencing. Public TRB sequences were checked against a database of over 3,000 sequences associated with responses to pathogens, tumor antigens, self-antigens and alloantigens. Up to 3 additional blood samples from 2 to 5.2 years after transplant were also TRB-sequenced in 3 patients, as was pretransplant blood from a handful of patients. The paper as a whole reports these results and caveats: Donor-recipient similarity was low at 1-2 months but increased during the first year, and donor CD8+ memory clones often dominated later blood repertoires. The TRB repertoires of T cells infiltrating skin or the GI tract showed only limited overlap with the TRB repertoires found in blood. Across the 35 to 45 patients, TRB clonality was highly associated with recipient CMV seropositivity and CMV reactivation, and diversity with PTCy was similar to that in the CNI/methotrexate controls.

Sequenced input: PBMCs. This TCR came from a girl between 5 and 17 years old in good health, CMV-negative, and a related stem cell transplant donor. The chain is made from TRBV5-1 and TRBJ2-7; TRBD1 agrees with 12 junctional bases. At the DNA level, the sequence is TGCGCCAGCAGCTTGGATCCGGCGGGACAGGGGGCGAGGGAGCAGTACTTC. It specifies CASSLDPAGQGAREQYF.